This entry lists 30 T cell receptor beta chains sequenced from one sample in a study of T-cell memory formation after mild COVID-19. TCRdb independently ran MiXCR on the 5' RACE reads; one entry per CDR3 protein. This sample has 250,000 to 300,000 distinct CDR3 sequences, with about a sixth found just once. The source material was PBMCs or a T cell subset sorted from them (not recorded which). The receptor set was obtained from a man younger than 35 who had mild COVID-19 (a few samples of this study predate the infection). Cell type and time point are not known.

The V gene is TRBV24-1, the J gene TRBJ2-5; D is unresolved. V was trimmed by 3 bases and J by 5 bases, leaving 6 bases between them. Germline assignment: CDR1 KGHDR and CDR2 SFDVKD. This CDR3 contains 12 residues. The CDR3 region has the DNA TGTGCCACCAGTGATCCCTACGAGACCCAGTACTTC. Translated: CATSDPYETQYF.

This clonotype was found a few times. The chain has TRBV6-5 and TRBJ1-2, with a possible D match to TRBD1 (5 bases). CDR3 length: 14 residues. With 5 bases removed from V and 0 bases from J, the gap between germline ends came to 10 bases. Germline V gives CDR1 MNHEY, CDR2 SVGAGI. The CDR3, as DNA: TGTGCCAGCAGTCAGACAGACCCTAACTATGGCTACACCTTC. Protein: CASSQTDPNYGYTF.

This chain uses TRBV7-3 with TRBJ2-7; D is tentatively TRBD1 or TRBD2 (5 bases each). V was clipped by 8 bases and J by 3 bases, with 17 bases between them. This CDR3 has 14 amino acids. In germline, CDR1 is SGHTA, CDR2 FQGTGA. In nucleotides, the CDR3 is TGTGCCAGCTCCCAGGGTGGGGGAGACTACGAGCAGTACTTC. Protein product: CASSQGGGDYEQYF.

CDR3 nucleotide sequence: TGCAGCGCCGGGACGACCTATGGCTACACCTTC. Translation: CSAGTTYGYTF. The chain carries TRBV29-1 and TRBJ1-2; D possibly corresponds to TRBD1 (5 bases). The CDR3 totals 11 residues. Germline V CDR1 and CDR2: SQVTM, ANQGSEA. V lost 7 bases and J 4 bases, leaving 10 bases between the germline ends.

This clonotype has more than one count but fewer than ten. The chain combines TRBV5-1 with TRBJ1-2; D is ambiguous. V lost 4 bases, J lost 3 bases, and 10 bases lay in between. The germline V gene has CDR1 SGHRS and CDR2 YFSETQ. The CDR3 is made up of 13 amino acids. CDR3 in DNA: TGCGCCAGCAGCCAGAACCGGGACTATGGCTACACCTTC. Translation gives CASSQNRDYGYTF.

This clonotype has just a few counts. This CDR3 reads CASRGQGSYEQYV. The DNA for the CDR3 is TGTGCCAGCAGGGGACAGGGATCCTACGAGCAGTACGTC. The chain carries TRBV7-9 and TRBJ2-7, with 9 bases that match TRBD1. Per the germline V gene, CDR1 is SEHNR and CDR2 is FQNEAQ (reference sequence). Trimming cost V 6 bases and J 1 base; bases outside gene matches: 1. This CDR3 has 13 amino acids.

Turning to this clonotype: One junction end disagrees with the germline gene, perhaps due to a read error. V usage is TRBV20-1 and J usage is TRBJ2-1; 8 bases fit TRBD2. The CDR3 sequence is 13 residues long. The germline CDR1 and CDR2 sequences are DFQATT and SNEGSKA (reference sequence). In DNA form, the CDR3 reads TGCAGTGCTAGAGAGACGGGATGGGGACTAGGTTTGTTC. This gives the protein CSARETGWGLGLF.

The chain uses TRBV7-2 and TRBJ1-6, with D perhaps matching TRBD1 (5 bases). V lost 3 bases and J 10 bases, leaving 13 bases between the germline ends. The V gene's germline CDR1 is SGHTA and CDR2 FQGNSA. This CDR3 has 14 residues. The CDR3: CASSFGRVGSPLHF. CDR3 nucleotides: TGTGCCAGCAGCTTCGGCAGGGTAGGCTCACCCCTCCACTTT.

This clonotype was seen a handful of times. The V and J genes are TRBV7-2 and TRBJ2-7; D assignment may be TRBD1 or TRBD2 (5 bases each). The CDR3 runs to 14 residues. Trimming stripped 5 bases from V and 0 bases from J, with 11 bases between. Germline V gives CDR1 SGHTA, CDR2 FQGNSA. DNA of the CDR3: TGTGCCAGCAGCGGGGGACCCAACTCCTACGAGCAGTACTTC. It codes for CASSGGPNSYEQYF.

This chain connects TRBV19 to TRBJ2-1, with D perhaps matching TRBD1 or TRBD2 (5 bases each). The germline gives CDR1 LNHDA, CDR2 SQIVND (reference sequence). The CDR3 totals 14 residues. V was cut by 7 bases and J by 0 bases, with 10 bases left in between. CDR3 sequence reads: CASTWGSSYNEQFF. In DNA form, the CDR3 reads TGTGCCAGTACATGGGGGAGCTCCTACAATGAGCAGTTCTTC.

V and J are TRBV7-3 and TRBJ2-1; 7 positions agree with TRBD1. This CDR3 contains 14 residues. The V gene's germline CDR1 is SGHTA and CDR2 FQGTGA. V lost 6 bases to trimming and J lost 6 bases; unmatched junction nucleotides: 8. In nucleotides, the CDR3 is TGTGCCAGCAGTATACAGGGGTGGGGCAATGAGCAGTTCTTC. Translating it yields CASSIQGWGNEQFF.

This clonotype was seen repeatedly, ten times or more. J is TRBJ1-6 and V is TRBV7-6, with 7 bases lining up with TRBD1. Germline V gene data show CDR1 as SGHVS and CDR2 as FNYEAQ. V shed 5 bases, J shed 7 bases, and the junction held 5 bases outside the gene matches. The CDR3 runs to 14 residues. CDR3 sequence reads: CASSLGTANSPLHF. In nucleotides, the CDR3 is TGTGCCAGCAGCCTAGGGACAGCGAATTCACCCCTCCACTTT. Using reference TRBV7-6 and TRBJ1-6 for the parts outside the CDR3, the full variable domain is GAGVSQSPRYKVTKRGQDVALRCDPISGHVSLYWYRQALGQGPEFLTYFNYEAQQDKSGLPNDRFSAERPEGSISTLTIQRTEQRDSAMYRCASSLGTANSPLHFGNGTRLTVT.

This clonotype showed up just a few times. The chain carries TRBV5-4 and TRBJ1-2; D gene uncertain. Trimming took off 1 base at V and 3 bases at J, with 4 bases between the two ends. Germline-derived CDR1 and CDR2 are SGHNT and YYREEE (reference sequence). CDR3 length equals 12 residues. The CDR3 DNA follows: TGTGCCAGCAGCTTGTGGGACTATGGCTACACCTTC. Protein sequence: CASSLWDYGYTF.

The chain uses TRBV28 and TRBJ2-1; the D is unclear. Deletions cut 10 bases from V and 8 bases from J, with 9 bases between. CDR3 length: 10 amino acids. Per the germline V gene, CDR1 is MDHEN and CDR2 is SYDVKM. The CDR3 here is CATNAYEQFF. The CDR3 DNA reads TGTGCCACCAACGCGTATGAGCAGTTCTTC.

V usage is TRBV12-3 or TRBV12-4 and J usage is TRBJ1-1; 10 nucleotides line up with TRBD1. The CDR3 contains 15 residues. The V segment lost 6 bases and the J segment 4 bases; nucleotides outside the gene matches: 8. The CDR3 protein is CASSRGTGAGTEAFF. CDR3 nucleotides: TGTGCCAGCAGCCGGGGGACAGGGGCGGGCACTGAAGCTTTCTTT.

In this sample, this clonotype turned up a few times. The J gene is TRBJ2-1, the V gene TRBV4-2, with TRBD1 matching 7 bases. With V trimmed by 0 bases and J by 4 bases, 12 bases remained unmatched. CDR1 and CDR2 from the germline V gene are LGHNA and YNFKEQ. The CDR3 consists of 18 residues. The CDR3 DNA sequence: TGTGCCAGCAGCCAAGACGGCCAACAGGGGTCGGCTTACAATGAGCAGTTCTTC. This codes for CASSQDGQQGSAYNEQFF.

This clonotype was found many times. The V and J genes are TRBV4-3 and TRBJ2-1; 10 bases match TRBD2. V gave up 0 bases and J gave up 2 bases; unmatched junction bases: 1. The germline V gene encodes CDR1 LGHNA and CDR2 YSLEER. The CDR3 sequence is 16 residues long. The CDR3 loop is CASSQDGTSAYNEQFF. Written as DNA, the CDR3 is TGCGCCAGCAGCCAAGATGGGACTAGCGCCTACAATGAGCAGTTCTTC.

This clonotype was counted many times. The chain recombines TRBV7-3 with TRBJ2-3, with 9 positions matching TRBD2. This CDR3 comprises 16 residues. CDR1 and CDR2 from the germline V gene are SGHTA and FQGTGA. With 5 bases clipped from V and 4 bases from J, the junction kept 10 bases outside the gene matches. The CDR3 nucleotides read TGTGCCAGCAGCCTAGGGGTAGCGGGGGCCGCAGATACGCAGTATTTT. Protein: CASSLGVAGAADTQYF.

Only a few counts were recorded for this clonotype. One end of the junction does not line up with germline, which may come from a read error. The gene calls are TRBV7-2 and TRBJ1-6; maybe TRBD1 (5 bases). CDR3 length equals 15 residues. Germline V gene lookup returns CDR1 SGHTA and CDR2 FQGNSA. The CDR3 loop is CASSLAIDSTPGTVW. The CDR3 DNA reads as TGTGCCAGCAGCTTAGCGATAGACAGTACCCCAGGAACGGTGTGG.

This clonotype occurred a few times. The chain links TRBV6-2 or TRBV6-3 to TRBJ1-1; D not certain. Germline CDR1 and CDR2: MNHEY and SVGEGT. The CDR3 runs to 17 residues. The V end lost 5 bases, the J end lost 0 bases, and 19 bases lay between the germline ends. The CDR3 region has the DNA TGTGCCAGCAGTGCCCGGGGTATAAGGTCGGTGAACACTGAAGCTTTCTTT. Translating gives CASSARGIRSVNTEAFF.

This clonotype was observed a handful of times. The chain combines TRBV11-2 with TRBJ2-2, with TRBD2 identical over 7 bases. Unmatched junction bases numbered 7, after V lost 4 bases and J lost 5 bases. The CDR3 runs to 15 residues. Germline-derived CDR1 and CDR2 are SGHAT and FQNNGV. CDR3 sequence reads: CASSSPWGGTGELFF. CDR3 in DNA: TGTGCCAGCAGCTCCCCGTGGGGGGGAACCGGGGAGCTGTTTTTT.

Only a few counts were recorded for this clonotype. The genes are TRBV7-2 and TRBJ1-5, with D perhaps TRBD1 (6 bases). CDR1 SGHTA and CDR2 FQGNSA come from the germline V gene. The V end was cut by 5 bases, the J end by 8 bases, with 10 bases between. The CDR3 consists of 12 residues. The CDR3 DNA sequence: TGTGCCAGCAGCGCGCCAGGGGAGCCCCAGCATTTT. Translation: CASSAPGEPQHF.

The CDR3 reads CASRFDVYTAQYF. The CDR3 DNA reads TGTGCCAGCCGTTTTGATGTCTATACCGCGCAGTATTTT. The genes are TRBV4-2 and TRBJ2-3; D is uncertain. The germline gives CDR1 LGHNA, CDR2 YNFKEQ. Trimming removed 8 bases from V and 10 bases from J, with 19 bases in between. The CDR3 length is 13 residues.

V gene TRBV6-5 combines with J gene TRBJ2-5, with 7 bases lining up with TRBD1. V lost 2 bases, J lost 3 bases, and 6 bases stayed unmatched. The CDR3 has 15 amino acids. Germline CDR1 and CDR2: MNHEY and SVGAGI. CDR3: CASSYLWTGEETQYF. The CDR3 nucleotides read TGTGCCAGCAGTTACCTGTGGACAGGAGAAGAGACCCAGTACTTC.

Only a few counts were recorded for this clonotype. The J gene is TRBJ1-5, the V gene TRBV20-1, with D uncertain. Deletions cut 2 bases from V and 7 bases from J, with 12 bases between. Germline assignment: CDR1 DFQATT and CDR2 SNEGSKA (reference sequence). The CDR3 contains 13 residues. The CDR3 loop is CSARKYSGQPQHF. Here the CDR3 DNA reads TGCAGTGCTAGAAAATATAGCGGCCAGCCCCAGCATTTT.

Only a few counts were recorded for this clonotype. CDR3 amino acids: CASSQEGRGYEQYF. DNA of the CDR3: TGTGCCAGCAGCCAAGAGGGGCGGGGTTACGAGCAGTACTTC. This chain links TRBV4-2 with TRBJ2-7; possibly TRBD2 for D (6 bases). The CDR3 has 14 amino acids. Germline assignment: CDR1 LGHNA and CDR2 YNFKEQ. The V end lost 0 bases, the J end lost 4 bases, and 10 bases lay between the germline ends.

This clonotype was seen only a few times. J is TRBJ2-7 and V is TRBV20-1, with D perhaps TRBD1 (6 bases). CDR3 length equals 14 residues. Germline V gene lookup returns CDR1 DFQATT and CDR2 SNEGSKA (reference sequence). Trimming cost V 0 bases and J 2 bases, with 11 bases left between them. CDR3 loop: CSAREQGLPYEQYF. The CDR3 nucleotides are TGCAGTGCTAGAGAGCAGGGGCTACCCTACGAGCAGTACTTC.

This clonotype was detected only a few times. The CDR3 is CASSPGPYEQYF. Written as DNA, the CDR3 is TGTGCCAGCAGTCCGGGGCCCTACGAGCAGTACTTC. The V call is TRBV11-2, the J call TRBJ2-7; possibly TRBD1 or TRBD2 for D (5 bases each). V shed 6 bases and J shed 2 bases, with 8 bases lying between them. Per the germline V gene, CDR1 is SGHAT and CDR2 is FQNNGV. This CDR3 comprises 12 residues.

This clonotype occurred a few times. The chain links TRBV7-8 to TRBJ2-7, with TRBD2 matching over 7 bases. The CDR3 consists of 15 residues. V was clipped by 2 bases and J by 4 bases; unmatched bases: 8. Germline CDR1 SGHVS, CDR2 FQNEAQ. The DNA for the CDR3 is TGTGCCAGCAGCTTATGGGCTAGCGGAGAGTACGAGCAGTACTTC. Translation gives CASSLWASGEYEQYF. The full variable domain, in which reference TRBV7-8 and TRBJ2-7 provide the parts outside the CDR3, is GAGVSQSPRYKVAKRGQDVALRCDPISGHVSLFWYQQALGQGPEFLTYFQNEAQLDKSGLPSDRFFAERPEGSVSTLKIQRTQQEDSAVYLCASSLWASGEYEQYFGPGTRLTVT.

This clonotype was counted many times. This sequence joins TRBV5-1 and TRBJ2-2, with unresolved D. CDR3 length equals 14 residues. V shed 4 bases and J shed 3 bases, with 10 bases lying between them. Germline values: CDR1 SGHRS, CDR2 YFSETQ. As DNA, the CDR3 is TGCGCCAGCAGCCTAAGAACAGACACCGGGGAGCTGTTTTTT. Translated, it gives CASSLRTDTGELFF.